The next 13 T cell receptor beta chains were all read from a single sample in a study of blood T cells in healthy people across ages. PCR was performed a second time for about 7 to 11 cycles using a sample-barcoded 5' primer and a J-beta primer mix. TCRdb re-called the 5' RACE reads through MiXCR, storing one row per CDR3 protein. The data hold over 550,000 distinct CDR3 sequences, with around 31% observed a single time. The sample taken for sequencing was blood. These receptors came from a woman aged 80 or over in good health.

A word on this clonotype: Since a much larger clone is just one base distant, this may be a read error. The V and J genes are TRBV15 and TRBJ2-7, with a possible D match to TRBD2 (5 bases). The CDR3 has 13 residues. CDR1 and CDR2 (germline): LNHNV, YYDKDF (reference sequence). The CDR3 DNA follows: TGTGCCGCCAGCAGAGATCTCGCGGGCGAGCAGTACTTC. This codes for CAASRDLAGEQYF.

Ten or more counts support this clonotype. This sequence joins TRBV9 and TRBJ2-5, with D perhaps matching TRBD1 (6 bases). The CDR3 has 15 residues. CDR1 is SGDLS, CDR2 YYNGEE, per germline. V shed 4 bases and J shed 2 bases, with 15 bases lying between them. The CDR3 bases are TGTGCCAGCAGCCCTAGTCGGACAGTTCAAGAGACCCAGTACTTC. It encodes CASSPSRTVQETQYF. The variable domain in full, completed from reference TRBV9 and TRBJ2-5, reads DSGVTQTPKHLITATGQRVTLRCSPRSGDLSVYWYQQSLDQGLQFLIQYYNGEERAKGNILERFSAQQFPDLHSELNLSSLELGDSALYFCASSPSRTVQETQYFGPGTRLLVL.

In regard to this clonotype: One junction end disagrees with the germline gene, perhaps due to a read error. The CDR3 spells CTSSFFSRRGNGYTF. The CDR3 DNA follows: TGTACCAGCAGTTTTTTTAGTCGGCGGGGGAATGGCTACACCTTC. The J gene is TRBJ1-2, the V gene TRBV12-3 or TRBV12-4; the D gene is possibly TRBD1 (5 bases). The CDR3 is made up of 15 amino acids.

CDR3 bases: TGTGCCAGCAAGACCACCTTGAGCACTGAAGCTTTCTTT. This encodes CASKTTLSTEAFF. V and J are TRBV2 and TRBJ1-1; no definite D call. The CDR3 runs 13 residues. V lost 7 bases to trimming and J lost 4 bases, with 13 bases between them. CDR1 SNHLY and CDR2 FYNNEI come from the germline V gene.

This clonotype was observed many times. The rearrangement uses TRBV3-1 and TRBJ1-2; the match to TRBD1 covers 8 bases. The junction had 5 bases not matched to a gene; V was cut back by 0 bases and J by 8 bases. Germline assignment: CDR1 LGHDT and CDR2 YNNKEL (reference sequence). This CDR3 spans 14 amino acids. CDR3 in amino acids: CASSQDRGQSGYTF. DNA of the CDR3: TGTGCCAGCAGCCAAGACAGGGGGCAGAGCGGCTACACCTTC.

This clonotype has at least ten counts. The J gene is TRBJ1-1, the V gene TRBV7-7, with D perhaps matching TRBD1 (6 bases). Looked up from germline, CDR1 is SSHAT and CDR2 is FNYEAQ (reference sequence). The length of the CDR3 is 14 residues. CDR3 loop: CASGEGQQNTEAFF. The DNA for the CDR3 is TGTGCTAGCGGGGAAGGACAGCAAAACACTGAAGCTTTCTTT.

Ten or more counts support this clonotype. This chain uses TRBV27 with TRBJ1-2; 9 positions match TRBD1. With V trimmed by 6 bases and J by 1 base, 12 bases remained unmatched. The CDR3 has 17 amino acids. Germline V gene lookup returns CDR1 MNHEY and CDR2 SMNVEV (reference sequence). CDR3 coding DNA: TGTGCCAGCAGCCCCGGGACAGGGTTTAACCGTAACTATGGCTACACCTTC. Residues: CASSPGTGFNRNYGYTF.

This clonotype was counted a single time. The chain has TRBV28 and TRBJ1-5, with 8 bases lining up with TRBD1. The germline CDR1 and CDR2 sequences are MDHEN and SYDVKM. The CDR3 length is 16 residues. J lost 2 bases, V lost 2 bases, and 5 bases had no gene match. In DNA form, the CDR3 reads TGTGCCAGCAGTTTAAGGCCACAGGGGGGCAATCAGCCCCAGCATTTT. It is translated as CASSLRPQGGNQPQHF.

At least ten counts were recorded for this clonotype. This rearrangement joins TRBV12-3 or TRBV12-4 to TRBJ2-3, with 9 bases lining up with TRBD2. The CDR3 sequence is 15 residues long. With 6 bases clipped from V and 2 bases from J, the junction kept 6 bases outside the gene matches. The CDR3 DNA reads TGTGCCAGCAGAAGGACTAGCGTGCCCACAGATACGCAGTATTTT. This encodes CASRRTSVPTDTQYF.

This clonotype showed up many times. The chain recombines TRBV10-3 with TRBJ2-6, with TRBD2 matching 11 bases. V shed 2 bases and J 1 base; nucleotides not matched to a gene: 4. Looked up from germline, CDR1 is ENHRY and CDR2 is SYGVKD. The CDR3 is 18 residues long. The CDR3: CAISERSSGGSGANVLTF. DNA of the CDR3: TGTGCCATCAGTGAGCGGTCTAGCGGGGGGTCTGGGGCCAACGTCCTGACTTTC.

The chain links TRBV2 to TRBJ2-3, with 9 bases identical to TRBD1. Trimming cost V 3 bases and J 3 bases; bases outside gene matches: 13. Per germline, CDR1 SNHLY and CDR2 FYNNEI. There are 18 residues in the CDR3. The CDR3: CASSDSSFGTGKTDTQYF. In DNA form, the CDR3 reads TGTGCCAGCAGTGACTCAAGCTTCGGGACAGGGAAAACAGATACGCAGTATTTT.

Notes on this clonotype: This sequence may be a read error, since a much larger clone differs from it by one base. V gene TRBV14 combines with J gene TRBJ2-2; D call uncertain. The V gene lost 2 bases and the J gene lost 7 bases, with 11 bases spanning the gap. The CDR3 is made up of 14 amino acids. Looked up from germline, CDR1 is SGHDN and CDR2 is FVKESK. The CDR3 protein is CASSQHIRVGELFF. In DNA, the CDR3 is TGTGCCAGCAGCCAACACATAAGAGTCGGGGAGCTGTTTTTT.

About this clonotype: Being one base from a much bigger clone, this may be a read error. The CDR3 nucleotides read TGCGCCAGCCGGGTGACCCCGGGACAGGGGGCTGGAAAACTGTTTTTT. It is translated as CASRVTPGQGAGKLFF. This chain links TRBV5-1 with TRBJ1-4, with 12 bases aligning to TRBD1. The length of the CDR3 is 16 residues. Looked up from germline, CDR1 is SGHRS and CDR2 is YFSETQ. V lost 7 bases and J lost 10; bases outside the gene matches: 14.